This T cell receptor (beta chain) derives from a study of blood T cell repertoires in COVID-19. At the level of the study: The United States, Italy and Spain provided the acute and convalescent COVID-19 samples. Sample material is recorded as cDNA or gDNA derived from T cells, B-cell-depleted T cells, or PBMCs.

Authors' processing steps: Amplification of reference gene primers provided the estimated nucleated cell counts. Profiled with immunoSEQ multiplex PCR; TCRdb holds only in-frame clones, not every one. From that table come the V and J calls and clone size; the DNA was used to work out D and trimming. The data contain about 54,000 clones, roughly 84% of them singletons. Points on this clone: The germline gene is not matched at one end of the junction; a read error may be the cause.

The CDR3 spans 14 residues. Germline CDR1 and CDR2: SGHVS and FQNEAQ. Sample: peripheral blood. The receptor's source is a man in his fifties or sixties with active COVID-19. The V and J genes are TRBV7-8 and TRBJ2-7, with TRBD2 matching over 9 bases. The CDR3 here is CASCLDAGGDEQYF. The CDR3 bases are TGTGCCAGCTGCTTAGATGCGGGAGGGGACGAGCAGTACTTC.